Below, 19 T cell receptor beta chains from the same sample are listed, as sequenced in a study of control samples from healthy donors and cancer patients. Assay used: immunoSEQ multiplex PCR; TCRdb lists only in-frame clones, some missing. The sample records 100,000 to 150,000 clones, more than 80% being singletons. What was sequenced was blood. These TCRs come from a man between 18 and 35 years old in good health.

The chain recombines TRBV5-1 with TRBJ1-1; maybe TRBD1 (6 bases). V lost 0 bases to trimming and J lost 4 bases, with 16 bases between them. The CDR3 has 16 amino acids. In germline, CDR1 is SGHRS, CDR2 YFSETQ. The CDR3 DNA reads TGCGCCAGCAGCTTGGAGGTTTCGGGGGCTGGCACTGAAGCTTTCTTT. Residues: CASSLEVSGAGTEAFF.

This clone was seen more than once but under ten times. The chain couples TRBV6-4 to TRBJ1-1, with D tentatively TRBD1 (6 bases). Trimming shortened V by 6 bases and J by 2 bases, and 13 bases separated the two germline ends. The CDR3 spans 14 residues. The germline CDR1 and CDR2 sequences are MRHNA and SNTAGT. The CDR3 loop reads CASRDADSNTEAFF. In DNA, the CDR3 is TGTGCCAGCAGGGACGCGGACAGTAACACTGAAGCTTTCTTT.

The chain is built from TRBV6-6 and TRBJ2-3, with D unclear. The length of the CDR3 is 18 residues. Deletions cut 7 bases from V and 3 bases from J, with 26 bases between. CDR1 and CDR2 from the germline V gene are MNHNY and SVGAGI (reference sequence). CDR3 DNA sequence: TGTGCCAGCAATCGTTTGATTGGCGGCCTTATACTTACAGATACGCAGTATTTT. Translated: CASNRLIGGLILTDTQYF.

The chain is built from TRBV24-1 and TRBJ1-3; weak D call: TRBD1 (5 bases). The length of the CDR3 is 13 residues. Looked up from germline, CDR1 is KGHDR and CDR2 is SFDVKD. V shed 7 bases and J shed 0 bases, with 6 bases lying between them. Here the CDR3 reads CATSQGSGNTIYF. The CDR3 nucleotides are TGTGCCACCAGCCAGGGCTCTGGAAACACCATATATTTT.

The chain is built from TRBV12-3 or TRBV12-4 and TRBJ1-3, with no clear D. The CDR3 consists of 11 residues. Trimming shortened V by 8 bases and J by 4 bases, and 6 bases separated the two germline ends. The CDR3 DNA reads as TGTGCCAGCGCCGCAGGAAACACCATATATTTT. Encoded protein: CASAAGNTIYF.

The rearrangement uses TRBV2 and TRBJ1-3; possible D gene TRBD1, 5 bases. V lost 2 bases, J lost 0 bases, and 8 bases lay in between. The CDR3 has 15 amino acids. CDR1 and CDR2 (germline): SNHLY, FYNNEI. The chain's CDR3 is CASSEQGFSGNTIYF. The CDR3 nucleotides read TGTGCCAGCAGTGAACAGGGATTCTCTGGAAACACCATATATTTT.

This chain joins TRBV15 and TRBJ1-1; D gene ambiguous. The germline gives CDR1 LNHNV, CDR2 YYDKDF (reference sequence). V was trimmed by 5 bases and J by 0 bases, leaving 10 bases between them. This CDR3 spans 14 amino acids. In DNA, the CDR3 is TGTGCCACCAGCCCCCGCCGGGTGAACACTGAAGCTTTCTTT. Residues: CATSPRRVNTEAFF.

In DNA form, the CDR3 reads TGTGCCAGCAGTAAAAGGGGTGAGACCCAGTACTTC. It encodes CASSKRGETQYF. The chain is built from TRBV12-3 or TRBV12-4 and TRBJ2-5, with a possible D match to TRBD1 (5 bases). The V end lost 5 bases, the J end lost 5 bases, and 9 bases lay between the germline ends. The CDR3 is 12 residues long.

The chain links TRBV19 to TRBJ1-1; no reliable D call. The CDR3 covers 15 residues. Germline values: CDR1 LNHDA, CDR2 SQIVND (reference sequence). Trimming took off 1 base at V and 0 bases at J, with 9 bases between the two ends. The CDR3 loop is CASSIGQHLNTEAFF. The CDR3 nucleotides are TGTGCCAGTAGTATAGGGCAGCATCTGAACACTGAAGCTTTCTTT.

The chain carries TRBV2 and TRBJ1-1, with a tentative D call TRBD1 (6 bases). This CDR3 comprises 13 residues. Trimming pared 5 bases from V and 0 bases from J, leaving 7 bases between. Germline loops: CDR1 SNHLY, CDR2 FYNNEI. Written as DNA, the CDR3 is TGTGCCAGCAGTACAGGGATGAACACTGAAGCTTTCTTT. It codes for CASSTGMNTEAFF.

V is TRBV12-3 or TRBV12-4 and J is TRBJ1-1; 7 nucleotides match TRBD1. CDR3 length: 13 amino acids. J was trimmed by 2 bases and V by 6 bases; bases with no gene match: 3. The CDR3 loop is CASSRQGNTEAFF. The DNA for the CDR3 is TGTGCCAGCAGCAGACAGGGCAACACTGAAGCTTTCTTT.

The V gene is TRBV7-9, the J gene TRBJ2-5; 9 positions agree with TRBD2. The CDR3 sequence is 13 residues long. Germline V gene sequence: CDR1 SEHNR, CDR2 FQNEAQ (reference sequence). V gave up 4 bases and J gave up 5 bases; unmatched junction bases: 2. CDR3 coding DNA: TGTGCCAGCAGCTCGAGCGGGGGGGAGACCCAGTACTTC. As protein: CASSSSGGETQYF.

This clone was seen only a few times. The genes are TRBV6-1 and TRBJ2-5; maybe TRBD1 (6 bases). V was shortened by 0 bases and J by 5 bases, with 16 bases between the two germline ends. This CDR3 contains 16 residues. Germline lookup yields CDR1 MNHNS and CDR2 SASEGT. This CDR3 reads CASSEALAGDGETQYF. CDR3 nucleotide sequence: TGTGCCAGCAGTGAAGCTTTGGCAGGGGATGGCGAGACCCAGTACTTC.

CDR3 DNA sequence: TGCGCCAGCAGGGGTTTGAAAGAGACCCAGTACTTC. This sequence encodes CASRGLKETQYF. V usage is TRBV5-1 and J usage is TRBJ2-5; D not resolved. The V end lost 5 bases, the J end lost 3 bases, and 8 bases lay between the germline ends. Germline CDR1 is SGHRS and CDR2 is YFSETQ. This CDR3 is built from 12 residues.

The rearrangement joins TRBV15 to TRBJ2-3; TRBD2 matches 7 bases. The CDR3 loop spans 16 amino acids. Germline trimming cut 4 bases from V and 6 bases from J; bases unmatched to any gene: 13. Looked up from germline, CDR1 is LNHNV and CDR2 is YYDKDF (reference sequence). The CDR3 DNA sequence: TGTGCCACCAGCATTCTAGCGGAGTCCGATGGGGATACGCAGTATTTT. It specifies CATSILAESDGDTQYF.

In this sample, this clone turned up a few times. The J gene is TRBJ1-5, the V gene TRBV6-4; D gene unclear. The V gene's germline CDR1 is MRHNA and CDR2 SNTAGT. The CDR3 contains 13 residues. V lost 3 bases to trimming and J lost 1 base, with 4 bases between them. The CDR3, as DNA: TGTGCCAGCAGTGAGGGGAGCAATCAGCCCCAGCATTTT. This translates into CASSEGSNQPQHF.

The CDR3 sequence: CASSGPGGGNQPQHF. CDR3 DNA sequence: TGTGCCAGCAGTGGCCCGGGGGGCGGTAATCAGCCCCAGCATTTT. The chain recombines TRBV27 with TRBJ1-5, with D possibly TRBD1 on 6 matching bases. Deletions cut 5 bases from V and 4 bases from J, with 15 bases between. CDR1 and CDR2 from the germline V gene are MNHEY and SMNVEV (reference sequence). The CDR3 extends over 15 amino acids.

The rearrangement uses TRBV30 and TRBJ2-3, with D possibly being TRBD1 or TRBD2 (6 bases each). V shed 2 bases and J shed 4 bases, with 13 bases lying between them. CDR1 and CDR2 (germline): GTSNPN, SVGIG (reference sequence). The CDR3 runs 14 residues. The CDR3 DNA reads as TGTGCCTGGAGTACCGGGGGCGGCCCAGATACGCAGTATTTT. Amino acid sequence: CAWSTGGGPDTQYF.

The CDR3 here is CASSAPQGAHGYTF. CDR3 sequence (DNA): TGTGCCAGCAGCGCACCTCAGGGGGCTCATGGCTACACCTTC. The chain is built from TRBV9 and TRBJ1-2, with 8 bases matching TRBD1. Germline trimming cut 3 bases from V and 6 bases from J; bases unmatched to any gene: 7. The CDR3 extends over 14 amino acids. CDR1 is SGDLS, CDR2 YYNGEE, per germline.